This entry lists 30 T cell receptor beta chains sequenced from one sample in a study of identifying expanded T cells in peripheral blood. This table comes from immunoSEQ multiplex PCR, and its TCRdb copy is limited to in-frame clones, with some not included. Found here are tens of thousands of clones, 70% to 90% of them singletons; the top ten hold approximately 5%. Sequenced: blood. These receptors came from a person aged 18 to 75 in good health.

This chain uses TRBV30 with TRBJ1-3, with a tentative D call TRBD1 (5 bases). This CDR3 region has 13 residues. V dropped 6 bases and J dropped 2 bases, with 11 bases sitting between them. CDR1 is GTSNPN and CDR2 is SVGIG in the germline V gene (reference sequence). The CDR3 reads CACAGRAGNTIYF. Written as DNA, the CDR3 is TGTGCCTGCGCCGGCAGGGCTGGAAACACCATATATTTT. The full variable domain, rest sourced from reference TRBV30 and TRBJ1-3, is SQTIHQWPATLVQPVGSPLSLECTVEGTSNPNLYWYRQAAGRGLQLLFYSVGIGQISSEVPQNLSASRPQDRQFILSSKKLLLSDSGFYLCACAGRAGNTIYFGEGSWLTVV.

A single count supports this clone. The chain uses TRBV5-5 and TRBJ1-3; D might be TRBD1 (6 bases). V lost 5 bases, J lost 0 bases, and 18 bases lay in between. CDR3 length equals 17 residues. Germline assignment: CDR1 SGHKS and CDR2 YYEKEE (reference sequence). This chain's CDR3 is CASSTTPTGHSGNTIYF. Written as DNA, the CDR3 is TGTGCCAGCAGTACAACCCCCACAGGGCACTCTGGAAACACCATATATTTT.

The genes are TRBV9 and TRBJ1-1; 7 nucleotides agree with TRBD1. The length of the CDR3 is 17 residues. V gave up 1 base and J gave up 1 base; unmatched junction bases: 10. Germline V CDR1 and CDR2: SGDLS, YYNGEE. The CDR3 protein is CASSVNVLRGPNTEAFF. In DNA, the CDR3 is TGTGCCAGCAGCGTAAATGTTTTGAGGGGGCCGAACACTGAAGCTTTCTTT.

V gene TRBV9 combines with J gene TRBJ1-2; D unresolved. CDR3 size: 11 residues. Trimming left V 3 bases short and J 5 bases short, with 5 bases between. Germline V lookup: CDR1 SGDLS, CDR2 YYNGEE. The CDR3 spells CASSAGYGYTF. CDR3 nucleotide sequence: TGTGCCAGCAGCGCCGGATATGGCTACACCTTC.

The chain uses TRBV4-1 and TRBJ1-5; 7 positions match TRBD1. The V segment lost 4 bases and the J segment 6 bases; nucleotides outside the gene matches: 3. The length of the CDR3 is 13 residues. CDR1 and CDR2 (germline): MGHRA, YSYEKL. DNA of the CDR3: TGCGCCAGCAGCCGTACAGGGGTTCAGCCCCAGCATTTT. This gives the protein CASSRTGVQPQHF.

J is TRBJ2-3 and V is TRBV6-6, with TRBD1 matching over 7 bases. Trimming removed 7 bases from V and 4 bases from J; junction bases left unmatched: 11. The CDR3 covers 15 residues. Germline CDR1 MNHNY, CDR2 SVGAGI (reference sequence). The CDR3 protein is CASTRRQGESDTQYF. The CDR3 region has the DNA TGTGCCAGCACCAGGAGGCAGGGGGAGTCAGATACGCAGTATTTT.

V usage is TRBV7-3 and J usage is TRBJ2-7, with D uncertain. The germline V gene encodes CDR1 SGHTA and CDR2 FQGTGA. The CDR3 extends over 13 amino acids. V gave up 5 bases and J gave up 2 bases, with 10 bases separating them. CDR3 bases: TGTGCCAGCAGCCCAGGTTACCCCTACGAGCAGTACTTC. Translated: CASSPGYPYEQYF. Filled out from reference TRBV7-3 and TRBJ2-7, the complete variable domain reads GAGVSQTPSNKVTEKGKYVELRCDPISGHTALYWYRQSLGQGPEFLIYFQGTGAADDSGLPNDRFFAVRPEGSVSTLKIQRTERGDSAVYLCASSPGYPYEQYFGPGTRLTVT.

This rearrangement joins TRBV7-8 to TRBJ2-5; 7 bases map to TRBD1. The V and J ends lost 5 bases and 12 bases, in that order; junction bases with no gene match: 15. CDR1 and CDR2 (germline): SGHVS, FQNEAQ. This CDR3 contains 14 residues. The CDR3 DNA reads as TGTGCCAGCAGCCTAGGGACAGCCCGTGAAAGCAAGTACTTC. Protein: CASSLGTARESKYF.

The chain has TRBV7-2 and TRBJ2-5; 8 positions match TRBD2. The trim removed 2 bases at V and 5 bases at J, leaving 7 bases unmatched. CDR1 and CDR2 (germline): SGHTA, FQGNSA. There are 15 residues in the CDR3. The CDR3 bases are TGTGCCAGCAGCTTATTAGGGCAGCGGGAGGAGACCCAGTACTTC. This encodes CASSLLGQREETQYF.

The chain combines TRBV19 with TRBJ2-1, with D hard to call. Deletions cut 1 base from V and 6 bases from J, with 10 bases between. The CDR3 contains 14 residues. CDR1 and CDR2 (germline): LNHDA, SQIVND (reference sequence). Here the CDR3 reads CASSIVSGFNEQFF. CDR3 nucleotide sequence: TGTGCCAGTAGTATAGTATCAGGATTCAATGAGCAGTTCTTC.

The chain has TRBV7-9 and TRBJ1-1; 7 nucleotides agree with TRBD1. Germline V gives CDR1 SEHNR, CDR2 FQNEAQ (reference sequence). The junction had 4 bases not matched to a gene; V was cut back by 5 bases and J by 4 bases. The CDR3 consists of 13 residues. CDR3 sequence (DNA): TGTGCCAGCAGCGATGGACAGGCCACTGAAGCTTTCTTT. Its protein is CASSDGQATEAFF.

J is TRBJ1-1 and V is TRBV10-3; tentatively, D is TRBD1 (6 bases). V was pared by 4 bases and J by 3 bases, with 12 bases between. Germline CDR1 ENHRY, CDR2 SYGVKD. The CDR3 extends over 14 amino acids. CDR3 coding DNA: TGTGCCATCAGTGGTCGGGGGGCAGACACTGAAGCTTTCTTT. Residues: CAISGRGADTEAFF.

The CDR3 DNA reads as TGTGCCAGCAGCTCCCTAGCGGAGCCTACCTACAATGAGCAGTTCTTC. Its translation: CASSSLAEPTYNEQFF. This rearrangement joins TRBV9 to TRBJ2-1; 7 positions match TRBD2. The CDR3 consists of 16 residues. V dropped 4 bases and J dropped 2; count of bases not matched to a gene: 9. In germline, CDR1 is SGDLS, CDR2 YYNGEE.

This clone occurred a few times. The rearrangement uses TRBV4-2 and TRBJ2-2; tentative D call: TRBD2 (6 bases). Trimming cost V 4 bases and J 5 bases, with 20 bases left between them. CDR3 size: 17 residues. Germline-derived CDR1 and CDR2 are LGHNA and YNFKEQ. CDR3 bases: TGTGCCAGCAGCCGGGAGGCGGTATCTTCTGCGACCGGGGAGCTGTTTTTT. Its translation: CASSREAVSSATGELFF.

This chain joins TRBV19 and TRBJ2-1, with D uncertain. Germline assignment: CDR1 LNHDA and CDR2 SQIVND (reference sequence). V lost 7 bases, J lost 7 bases, and 14 bases lay in between. This CDR3 is built from 13 residues. CDR3 protein: CASIRTDTNEQFF. The CDR3 bases are TGTGCCAGTATTCGGACCGACACGAATGAGCAGTTCTTC.

Only one count was recorded for this clone. The rearrangement links TRBV7-2 to TRBJ2-2; TRBD1 might be the D (6 bases). This CDR3 has 16 amino acids. V lost 7 bases to trimming and J lost 3 bases, with 18 bases between them. The germline gives CDR1 SGHTA, CDR2 FQGNSA. The CDR3 DNA follows: TGTGCCAGCACTCCGCTGAGAGGGGGATACACCGGGGAGCTGTTTTTT. Amino acids: CASTPLRGGYTGELFF.

The J gene is TRBJ1-1, the V gene TRBV7-9, with D possibly being TRBD1 (6 bases). The germline CDR1 and CDR2 sequences are SEHNR and FQNEAQ (reference sequence). V dropped 4 bases and J dropped 5 bases, with 8 bases sitting between them. This CDR3 region has 12 residues. The CDR3 loop reads CASSSGETEAFF. The CDR3 coding sequence is TGTGCCAGCAGCTCAGGGGAGACTGAAGCTTTCTTT.

The CDR3 bases are TGTGCCAGCAGTGACACTGGGGCCACCTACGAGCAGTACTTC. This codes for CASSDTGATYEQYF. V gene TRBV2 combines with J gene TRBJ2-7; TRBD1 is a possible D gene (5 bases). The CDR3 sequence is 14 residues long. Germline assignment: CDR1 SNHLY and CDR2 FYNNEI. V lost 3 bases and J 2 bases, leaving 11 bases between the germline ends.

This chain joins TRBV29-1 and TRBJ2-7; TRBD1 or TRBD2 may be the D gene (5 bases each). The germline V gene has CDR1 SQVTM and CDR2 ANQGSEA. This CDR3 has 11 amino acids. Trimming pared 7 bases from V and 5 bases from J, leaving 12 bases between. The CDR3 reads CSAGDRDEQYF. In DNA form, the CDR3 reads TGCAGCGCTGGGGACCGAGACGAGCAGTACTTC.

The genes are TRBV14 and TRBJ2-7; the D gene is possibly TRBD2 (7 bases). The CDR3 is 15 amino acids. Germline lookup yields CDR1 SGHDN and CDR2 FVKESK. V gave up 4 bases and J gave up 2 bases, with 15 bases separating them. This CDR3 reads CASSPRRGPAYEQYF. CDR3 nucleotides: TGTGCCAGCAGCCCGCGGCGGGGGCCCGCCTACGAGCAGTACTTC.

The chain is built from TRBV29-1 and TRBJ1-2, with D tentatively TRBD1 (6 bases). Germline lookup yields CDR1 SQVTM and CDR2 ANQGSEA. The CDR3 covers 12 residues. Trimming removed 8 bases at V and 8 bases at J, with 18 bases between. The CDR3 DNA follows: TGCAGCTTTCTACAGGGTAATAGGGGCTACACCTTC. This gives the protein CSFLQGNRGYTF.

This chain joins TRBV5-6 and TRBJ1-1; D is perhaps TRBD1 (6 bases). The CDR3 is 15 residues long. The germline V gene encodes CDR1 SGHDT and CDR2 YYEEEE. With 2 bases removed from V and 4 bases from J, the gap between germline ends came to 15 bases. The CDR3 nucleotides read TGTGCCAGCAGCTTAGGGGACACGTCCTTCACTGAAGCTTTCTTT. This sequence encodes CASSLGDTSFTEAFF.

This chain uses TRBV2 with TRBJ1-5; the match to TRBD1 covers 7 bases. Germline V gene data show CDR1 as SNHLY and CDR2 as FYNNEI. The CDR3 length is 15 residues. Trimming removed 5 bases from V and 0 bases from J; junction bases left unmatched: 4. CDR3 region: CASSPEGASNQPQHF. CDR3 nucleotides: TGTGCCAGCAGTCCTGAGGGGGCTAGCAATCAGCCCCAGCATTTT.

Here the CDR3 DNA reads TGCGCCAGCAGCCCAACCACAGGGGGCGGGAACGAGCAGTACTTC. Its protein is CASSPTTGGGNEQYF. V is TRBV5-1 and J is TRBJ2-7; 9 bases map to TRBD1. Germline loops: CDR1 SGHRS, CDR2 YFSETQ. The CDR3 totals 15 residues. Germline trimming cut 4 bases from V and 5 bases from J; bases unmatched to any gene: 10.

V is TRBV7-8 and J is TRBJ1-5; 8 nucleotides line up with TRBD1. The CDR3 totals 16 residues. Trimming cost V 2 bases and J 2 bases; bases outside gene matches: 5. Germline CDR1 is SGHVS and CDR2 is FQNEAQ. The CDR3 bases are TGTGCCAGCAGCTTACGACACAGGGGGGGCAATCAGCCCCAGCATTTT. It specifies CASSLRHRGGNQPQHF.

The rearrangement uses TRBV5-5 and TRBJ2-3; D is possibly TRBD2 (5 bases). The CDR3 is 13 residues long. The V and J ends lost 4 bases and 2 bases respectively, with 8 bases between them. CDR1 and CDR2 (germline): SGHKS, YYEKEE (reference sequence). CDR3 nucleotides: TGTGCCAGCAGCCCCGGGAACACAGATACGCAGTATTTT. Protein product: CASSPGNTDTQYF.

The CDR3 is CASSPRGSAFTDTQYF. The CDR3 region has the DNA TGTGCCAGCAGCCCCAGAGGGTCGGCCTTCACAGATACGCAGTATTTT. The rearrangement uses TRBV7-3 and TRBJ2-3; possibly TRBD2 for D (5 bases). V dropped 5 bases and J dropped 2 bases, with 17 bases sitting between them. Germline CDR1 reads SGHTA; CDR2 reads FQGTGA. The CDR3 runs 16 residues.

The J gene is TRBJ2-7, the V gene TRBV25-1; no clear D gene. Germline CDR1 and CDR2: MGHDK and SYGVNS. The CDR3 consists of 15 residues. The ends were cut back, 1 base at V and 7 bases at J, with 17 bases in the middle. CDR3 in amino acids: CASSESRLGPGEQYF. CDR3 DNA: TGTGCCAGCAGTGAATCTCGGCTAGGACCCGGAGAGCAGTACTTC.

The chain employs TRBV5-1 and TRBJ2-3; possible D gene TRBD2, 6 bases. The CDR3 covers 16 residues. Trimming took 4 bases from V and 1 from J, leaving 16 bases between them. Per germline, CDR1 SGHRS and CDR2 YFSETQ. CDR3 in amino acids: CASSLKRGKGTDTQYF. For the CDR3, the DNA is TGCGCCAGCAGCCTCAAACGGGGGAAAGGCACAGATACGCAGTATTTT.

The chain combines TRBV29-1 with TRBJ2-7, with 8 bases aligning to TRBD1. This CDR3 region has 12 residues. Per germline, CDR1 SQVTM and CDR2 ANQGSEA. V shed 3 bases, J shed 4 bases, and the junction held 2 bases outside the gene matches. The CDR3 DNA is TGCAGCGTTGAGGGACAGGAGTACGAGCAGTACTTC. Translation gives CSVEGQEYEQYF.